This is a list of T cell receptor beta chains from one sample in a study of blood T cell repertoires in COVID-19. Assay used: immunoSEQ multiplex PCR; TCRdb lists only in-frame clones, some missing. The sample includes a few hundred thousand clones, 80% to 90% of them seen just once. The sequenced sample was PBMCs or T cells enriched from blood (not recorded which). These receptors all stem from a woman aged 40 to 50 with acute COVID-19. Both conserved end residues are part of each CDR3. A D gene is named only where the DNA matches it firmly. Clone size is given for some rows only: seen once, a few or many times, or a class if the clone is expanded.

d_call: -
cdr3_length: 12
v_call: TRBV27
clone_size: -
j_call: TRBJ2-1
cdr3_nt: TGTGCCAGCAGTTTTAGTCCTAATGAGCAGTTCTTC
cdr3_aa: CASSFSPNEQFF

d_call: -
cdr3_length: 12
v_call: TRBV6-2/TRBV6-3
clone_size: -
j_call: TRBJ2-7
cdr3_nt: TGTGCCAGCAGCCGCGCCGAGGAGTTTCAGTACTTC
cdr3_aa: CASSRAEEFQYF

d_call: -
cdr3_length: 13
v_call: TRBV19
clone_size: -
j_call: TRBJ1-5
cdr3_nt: TGTGCCAGTAAAAGGGGAAGTCTTCAGCCCCAGCATTTT
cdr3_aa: CASKRGSLQPQHF

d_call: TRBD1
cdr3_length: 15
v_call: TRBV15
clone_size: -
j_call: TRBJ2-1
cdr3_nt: TGTGCCACCAGCAGAGACCCCGACAGGGATAATGAGCAGTTCTTC
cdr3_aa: CATSRDPDRDNEQFF

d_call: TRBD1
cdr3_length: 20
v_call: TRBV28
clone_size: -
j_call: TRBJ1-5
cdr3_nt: TGTGCCAGCAGTTCACGATCCGGGACAGGGGCCTTCTATAGCAATCAGCCCCAGCATTTT
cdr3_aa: CASSSRSGTGAFYSNQPQHF

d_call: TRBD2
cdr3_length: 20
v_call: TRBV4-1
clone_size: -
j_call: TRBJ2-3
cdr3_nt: TGCGCCAGCAGCCTCATAGGCGGGACTAGCGGGAGGGCCGGGGCAGATACGCAGTATTTT
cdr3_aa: CASSLIGGTSGRAGADTQYF

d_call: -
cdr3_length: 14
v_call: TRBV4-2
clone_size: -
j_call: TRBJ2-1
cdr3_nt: TGTGCCAGCAGCCAAGTCCAGGGGCCCAATGAGCAGTTCTTC
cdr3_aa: CASSQVQGPNEQFF

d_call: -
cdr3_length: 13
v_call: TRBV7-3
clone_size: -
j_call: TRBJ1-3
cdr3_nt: TGTGCCAGCAGCCCCAACTTCGGAAACACCATATATTTT
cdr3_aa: CASSPNFGNTIYF

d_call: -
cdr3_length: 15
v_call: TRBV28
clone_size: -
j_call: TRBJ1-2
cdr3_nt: TGTGCCAGCAGTTTACCACAGGGTTGGGTCGGTGGCTACACCTTC
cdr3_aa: CASSLPQGWVGGYTF

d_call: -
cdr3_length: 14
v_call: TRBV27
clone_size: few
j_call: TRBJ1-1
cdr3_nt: TGTGCCAGCAGTCAGGGACTCAAGAACACTGAAGCTTTCTTT
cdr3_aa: CASSQGLKNTEAFF

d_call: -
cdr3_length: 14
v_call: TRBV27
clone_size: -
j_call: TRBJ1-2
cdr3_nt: TGTGCCAGCAGTCCAAGGACAGCGAACTATGGCTACACCTTC
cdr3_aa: CASSPRTANYGYTF

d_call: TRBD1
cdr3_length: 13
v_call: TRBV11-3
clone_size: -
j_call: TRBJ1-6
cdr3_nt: TGTGCCAGCCGCGGACAGGATAATTCACCCCTCCACTTT
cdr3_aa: CASRGQDNSPLHF

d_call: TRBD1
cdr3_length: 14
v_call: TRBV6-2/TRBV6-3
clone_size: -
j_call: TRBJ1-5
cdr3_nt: TGTGCCAGCAGTTTAACAGGGGGGAATCAGCCCCAGCATTTT
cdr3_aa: CASSLTGGNQPQHF

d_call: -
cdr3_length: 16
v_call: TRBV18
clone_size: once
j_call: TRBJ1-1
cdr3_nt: TGTGCCAGCTCACCTTCCCGACAGGTTTGGGGAACTGAAGCTTTCTTT
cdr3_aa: CASSPSRQVWGTEAFF

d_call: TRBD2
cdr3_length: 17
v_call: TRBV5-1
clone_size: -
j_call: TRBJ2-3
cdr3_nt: TGCGCCAGCAGCTTATATCCGACTAGCGGGGGCACAGATACGCAGTATTTT
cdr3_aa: CASSLYPTSGGTDTQYF

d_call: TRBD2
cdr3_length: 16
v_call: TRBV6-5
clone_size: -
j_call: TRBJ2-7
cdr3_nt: TGTGCCAGCAGTTACGGGGCTAGCGGGACTAGGTACGAGCAGTACTTC
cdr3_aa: CASSYGASGTRYEQYF

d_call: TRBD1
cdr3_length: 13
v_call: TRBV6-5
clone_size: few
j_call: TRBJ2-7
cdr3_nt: TGTGCCAGCAGATTGACAGGGGGGTACGAGCAGTACTTC
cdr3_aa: CASRLTGGYEQYF

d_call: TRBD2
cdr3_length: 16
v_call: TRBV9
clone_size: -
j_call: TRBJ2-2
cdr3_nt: TGTGCCAGCAGCGTGACTAGCGGGAGTACCACCGGGGAGCTGTTTTTT
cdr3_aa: CASSVTSGSTTGELFF

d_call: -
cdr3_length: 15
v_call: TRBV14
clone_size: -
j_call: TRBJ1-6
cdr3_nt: TGTGCCAGCAGCCAAACTCCGGTGAATAATTCACCCCTCCACTTT
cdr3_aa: CASSQTPVNNSPLHF

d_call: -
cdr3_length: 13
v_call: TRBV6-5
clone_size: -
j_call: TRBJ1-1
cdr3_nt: TGTGCCAGCAGTTCACAAGTGAACACTGAAGCTTTCTTT
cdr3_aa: CASSSQVNTEAFF

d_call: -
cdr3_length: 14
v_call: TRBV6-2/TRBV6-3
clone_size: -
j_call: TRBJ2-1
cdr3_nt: TGTGCCAGCAGTTACGGGCTAGCGTCCTATGAGCAGTTCTTC
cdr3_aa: CASSYGLASYEQFF

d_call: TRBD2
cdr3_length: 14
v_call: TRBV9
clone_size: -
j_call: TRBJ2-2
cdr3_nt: TGTGCCAGCAGCCTAGCGGGAGACACCGGGGAGCTGTTTTTT
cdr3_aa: CASSLAGDTGELFF

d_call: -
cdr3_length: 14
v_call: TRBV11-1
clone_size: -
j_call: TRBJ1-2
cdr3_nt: TGTGCCAGCAGCCTCGGACACTTGGGCTATGGCTACACCTTC
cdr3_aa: CASSLGHLGYGYTF

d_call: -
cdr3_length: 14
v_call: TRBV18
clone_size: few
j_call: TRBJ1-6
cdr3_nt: TGTGCCAGCTCAGAGGCCCGGGTGGATTCACCCCTCCACTTT
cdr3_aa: CASSEARVDSPLHF

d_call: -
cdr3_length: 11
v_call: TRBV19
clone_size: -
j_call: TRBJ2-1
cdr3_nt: TGTGCCACACAACAGGGTCCGGGGCAGTTCTTC
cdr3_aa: CATQQGPGQFF

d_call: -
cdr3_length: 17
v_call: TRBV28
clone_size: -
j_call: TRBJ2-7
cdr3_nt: TGTGCCAGCAGTCCCTATAGCGGAGCCCGAACCTCCTACGAGCAGTACTTC
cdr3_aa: CASSPYSGARTSYEQYF

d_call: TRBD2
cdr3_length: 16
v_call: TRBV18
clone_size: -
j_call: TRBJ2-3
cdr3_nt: TGTGCCAGCTCCCCACTAGCGGGGAAAGTTGGTGATACGCAGTATTTT
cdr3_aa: CASSPLAGKVGDTQYF

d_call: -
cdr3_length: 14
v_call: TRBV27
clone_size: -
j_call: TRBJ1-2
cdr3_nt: TGTGCCAGCAGTTTAAAATTCGGTGGCTATGGCTACACCTTC
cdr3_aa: CASSLKFGGYGYTF

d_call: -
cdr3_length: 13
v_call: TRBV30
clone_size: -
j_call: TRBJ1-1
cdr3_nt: TGTGCCTGGAGTGTATACGGTAACACTGAAGCTTTCTTT
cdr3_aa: CAWSVYGNTEAFF

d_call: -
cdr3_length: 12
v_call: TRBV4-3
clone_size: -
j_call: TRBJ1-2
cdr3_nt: TGCGCCAGCAGCCAAGATCGGGGGAGTTACACCTTC
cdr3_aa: CASSQDRGSYTF

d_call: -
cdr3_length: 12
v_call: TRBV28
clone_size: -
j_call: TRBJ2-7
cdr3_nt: TGTGCCAGCAGTACAGGGACCTACGAGCAGTACTTC
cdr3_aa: CASSTGTYEQYF

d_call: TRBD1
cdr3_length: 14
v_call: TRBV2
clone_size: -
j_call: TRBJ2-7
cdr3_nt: TGTGCCAGCGGACGGACAGGGGATTCATACGAGCAGTACTTC
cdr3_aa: CASGRTGDSYEQYF

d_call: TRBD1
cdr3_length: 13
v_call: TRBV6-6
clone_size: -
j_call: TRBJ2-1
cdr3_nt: TGTGCCAGTTGGACAGGGGGGTCAAATGAGCAGTTCTTC
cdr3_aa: CASWTGGSNEQFF

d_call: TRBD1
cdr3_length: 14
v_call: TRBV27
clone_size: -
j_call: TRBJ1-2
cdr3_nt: TGTGCCAGCAGTACCCGGGACAGGGGATATGGCTACACCTTC
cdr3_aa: CASSTRDRGYGYTF

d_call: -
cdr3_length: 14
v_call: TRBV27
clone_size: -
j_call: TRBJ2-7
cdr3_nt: TGTGCCAGCAGTTTATTCGGGGGCTCCTACGAGCAGTACTTC
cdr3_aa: CASSLFGGSYEQYF

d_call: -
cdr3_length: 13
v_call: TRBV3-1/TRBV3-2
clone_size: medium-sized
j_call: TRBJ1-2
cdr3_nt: TGTGCCAGCAGCCCAAATGGCCCTTTCGGCTACACCTTC
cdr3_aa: CASSPNGPFGYTF

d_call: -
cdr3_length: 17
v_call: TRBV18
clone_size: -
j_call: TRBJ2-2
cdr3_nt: TGTGCCAGCTCACCCCCCGGCATGGCCGGGGGCACCGGGGAGCTGTTTTTT
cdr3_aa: CASSPPGMAGGTGELFF

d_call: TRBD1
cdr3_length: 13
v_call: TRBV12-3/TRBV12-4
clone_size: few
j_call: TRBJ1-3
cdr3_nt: TGTGCCAGCAGGCCCCCCTCCGGGACAGAGATATATTTT
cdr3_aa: CASRPPSGTEIYF

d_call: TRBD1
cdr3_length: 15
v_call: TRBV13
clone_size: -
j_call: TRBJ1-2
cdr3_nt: TGTGCCAGCAGCTCGCGGACAGGGTACTATGATGGCTACACCTTC
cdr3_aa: CASSSRTGYYDGYTF

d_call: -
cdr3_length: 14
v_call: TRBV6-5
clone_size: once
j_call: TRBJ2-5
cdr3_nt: TGTGCCAGCAGTTTGGACACGGCCAGGGAGACCCAGTACTTC
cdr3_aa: CASSLDTARETQYF

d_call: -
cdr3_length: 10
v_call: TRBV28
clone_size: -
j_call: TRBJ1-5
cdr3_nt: TGTGCCAGCAGGGGGGGGCCCCAGCATTTT
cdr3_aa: CASRGGPQHF

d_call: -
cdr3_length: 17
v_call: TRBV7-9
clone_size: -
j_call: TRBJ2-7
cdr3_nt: TGTGCCAGCAGCTCAACCCGTGGTCCAGGGGCAACCTACGAGCAGTACTTC
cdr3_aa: CASSSTRGPGATYEQYF

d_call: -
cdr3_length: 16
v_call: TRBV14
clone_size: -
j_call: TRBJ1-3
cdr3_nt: TGTGCCAGCAGCCAGCGGACTGCCGTCTCTGGAAACACCATATATTTT
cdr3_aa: CASSQRTAVSGNTIYF

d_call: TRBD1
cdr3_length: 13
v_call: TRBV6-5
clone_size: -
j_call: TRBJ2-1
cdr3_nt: TGTGCCAGCAGTTATGGGACAGAAAATGAGCAGTTCTTC
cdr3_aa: CASSYGTENEQFF

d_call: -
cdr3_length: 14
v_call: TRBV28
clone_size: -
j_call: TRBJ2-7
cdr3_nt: TGTGCCAGCAGTTTCGGGGCGGGACCCTCCGAGCAGTACTTC
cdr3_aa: CASSFGAGPSEQYF

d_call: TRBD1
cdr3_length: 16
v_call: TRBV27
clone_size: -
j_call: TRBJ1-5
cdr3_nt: TGTGCCAGCAGTTTAAGCGTTACAGGGGGCAATCAGCCCCAGCATTTT
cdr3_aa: CASSLSVTGGNQPQHF

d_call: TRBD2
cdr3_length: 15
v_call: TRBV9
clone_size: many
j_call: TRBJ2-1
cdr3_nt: TGTGCCAGCAGCGTACTAGCGGGAGGAGGCAATGAGCAGTTCTTC
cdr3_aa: CASSVLAGGGNEQFF

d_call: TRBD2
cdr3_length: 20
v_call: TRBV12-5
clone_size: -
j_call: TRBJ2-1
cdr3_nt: TGTGCTAGTGGCCCAGCCCCGGGACTAGCGGGACCGCCATTGTACAATGAGCAGTTCTTC
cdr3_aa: CASGPAPGLAGPPLYNEQFF

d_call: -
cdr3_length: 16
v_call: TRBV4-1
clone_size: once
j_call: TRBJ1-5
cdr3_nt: TGCGCCAGCAGCCAAGAAGGAGGGAGGAGCAATCAGCCCCAGCATTTT
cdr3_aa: CASSQEGGRSNQPQHF

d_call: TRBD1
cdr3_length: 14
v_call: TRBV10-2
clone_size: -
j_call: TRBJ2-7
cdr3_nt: TGCGCCAGCAGTAACCGGGACAGGGGTGCCGAGCAGTACTTC
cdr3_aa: CASSNRDRGAEQYF

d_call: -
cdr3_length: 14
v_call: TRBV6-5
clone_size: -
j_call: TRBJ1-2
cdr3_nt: TGTGCCAGCAGTTACGTACGGGAAGGGTATGGCTACACCTTC
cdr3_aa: CASSYVREGYGYTF

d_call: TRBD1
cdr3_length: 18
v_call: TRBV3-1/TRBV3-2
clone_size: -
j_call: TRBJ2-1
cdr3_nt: TGTGCCAGCAGCCGACCAAAACCGGGACAGGGATCGAGGAATGAGCAGTTCTTC
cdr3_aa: CASSRPKPGQGSRNEQFF

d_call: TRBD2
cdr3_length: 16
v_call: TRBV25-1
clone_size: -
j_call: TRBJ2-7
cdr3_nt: TGTGCCAGCAGTGAGGGTTGGACTAGCGGCTCCTACGAGCAGTACTTC
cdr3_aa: CASSEGWTSGSYEQYF

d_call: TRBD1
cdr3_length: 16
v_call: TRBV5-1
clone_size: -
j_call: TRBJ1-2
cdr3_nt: TGCGCCAGCACCCAGGACCGAGTACAGGGGATCTATGGCTACACCTTC
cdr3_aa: CASTQDRVQGIYGYTF